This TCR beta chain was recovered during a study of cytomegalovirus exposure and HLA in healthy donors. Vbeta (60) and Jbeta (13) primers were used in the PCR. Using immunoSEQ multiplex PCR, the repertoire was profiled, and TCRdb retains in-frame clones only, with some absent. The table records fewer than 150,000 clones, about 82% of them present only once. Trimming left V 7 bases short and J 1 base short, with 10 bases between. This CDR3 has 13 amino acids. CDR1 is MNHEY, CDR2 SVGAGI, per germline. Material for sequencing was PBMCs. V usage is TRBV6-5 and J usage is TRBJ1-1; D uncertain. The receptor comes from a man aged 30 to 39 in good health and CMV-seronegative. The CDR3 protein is CASMRHKNTEAFF. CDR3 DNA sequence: TGTGCCAGCATGAGACACAAGAACACTGAAGCTTTCTTT.